This T cell receptor (beta chain) was documented in a study of shared clonotypes between healthy human individuals. Study-level background: Serving as donors were two women and a few men, whose ages spanned 18 to 49.

V lost 0 bases, J lost 2 bases, and 1 base stayed unmatched. Germline CDR1 reads SGHVS; CDR2 reads FQNEAQ. The CDR3 spans 15 residues. Deep-level running was used for the assay. The repertoire was sequenced with immunoSEQ multiplex PCR; TCRdb's copy has only in-frame clones and lacks some. The sample holds hundreds of thousands of clones; 70% to 80% are singletons and the top ten take around 13%. This TCR derives from a woman between 40 and 55 years old in good health. Some clones in this sample may be carry-over from other donors' samples. The chain joins TRBV7-8 to TRBJ1-5; 7 positions agree with TRBD1. Sequencing was performed on PBMCs. CDR3 coding DNA: TGTGCCAGCAGCTTAGCAACAGGGGGCAATCAGCCCCAGCATTTT. This codes for CASSLATGGNQPQHF.